This TCR beta chain originates from a study of PD-L1 blockade in urothelial cancer. V was clipped by 5 bases and J by 7 bases; unmatched bases: 5. This CDR3 is built from 14 residues. CDR1 and CDR2 from the germline V gene are SEHNR and FQNEAQ (reference sequence). Sequencing was performed with immunoSEQ multiplex PCR; in TCRdb, only in-frame clones are kept and a portion is missing. The table has over 30,000 clones, 84% seen once. Time point of the sample: pretreatment peripheral blood. All patients carried locally advanced or metastatic urothelial carcinoma. Sequences were derived from PBMCs, sampled around atezolizumab (anti-PD-L1) treatment. V usage is TRBV7-9 and J usage is TRBJ2-3; 11 bases are shared with TRBD1. The sequence came from a man aged 60 to 69 with urothelial cancer. The CDR3 protein is CASSPRTGGYTQYF. The CDR3 DNA follows: TGTGCCAGCAGCCCCCGGACAGGGGGCTATACGCAGTATTTT.